The rows below give T cell receptor beta chains drawn from one sample of a study of blood T cell repertoires in COVID-19. Assay used: immunoSEQ multiplex PCR; TCRdb lists only in-frame clones, some missing. The sample has about 26,000 clones, 80% to 90% seen once; the top ten hold around 15%. Input material: peripheral blood. These receptors all come from a man between 65 and 80 years old with acute or convalescent COVID-19. Both conserved end residues are part of each CDR3. The order of the fields is J gene, D gene, clone size, V gene, CDR3 DNA, CDR3 protein. D genes are given only for firm matches. A row's size may be missing; if present it is once, few, many or a size class.

>TRBJ1-3|-|-|TRBV25-1
TGTGCCAGCGCGGGCGGGGGCTCTGGAAACACCATATATTTT
CASAGGGSGNTIYF
>TRBJ2-7|TRBD2|-|TRBV5-1
TGCGCCAGCAGCCCTCAAGGACTAGCTCAGGAGCAGTACTTC
CASSPQGLAQEQYF
>TRBJ1-5|TRBD1|-|TRBV6-6
TGTGCCAGCAGTCAATTTTTCTCTACGTCAGGGGGCCGCAATCAGCCCCAGCATTTT
CASSQFFSTSGGRNQPQHF
>TRBJ1-1|TRBD1|-|TRBV6-2/TRBV6-3
TGTGCCAGCAGTTACTATAGGACAGGGACGGCCTTCTTT
CASSYYRTGTAFF
>TRBJ2-1|TRBD2|-|TRBV7-2
TGTGCCAGCAGGCCGGGGGGGGACTACAATGAGCAGTTCTTC
CASRPGGDYNEQFF
>TRBJ2-7|-|-|TRBV9
TGTGCCAGCAGCGTAGATAACCAGGGCCACGAGCAGTACTTC
CASSVDNQGHEQYF
>TRBJ1-6|-|-|TRBV9
TGTGCCAGCAGCCCCCAGGACAGCGGCTATAATTCACCCCTCCACTTT
CASSPQDSGYNSPLHF
>TRBJ2-5|-|-|TRBV2
TGTGCCAGCAGTGATATGGGAGTGGAGACCCAGTACTTC
CASSDMGVETQYF
>TRBJ2-5|-|-|TRBV7-9
TGTGCCAGCAGCCCCTGGGGGACAAGGAATCAAGAGACCCAGTACTTC
CASSPWGTRNQETQYF
>TRBJ2-1|-|-|TRBV4-3
TGCGCCAGCAGCCAACCCCCGTGGCCCTCCTACAATGAGCAGTTCTTC
CASSQPPWPSYNEQFF
>TRBJ1-6|TRBD1|-|TRBV6-5
TGTGCCAGCAGTTTCGGGACAGGGGGCGTATCACCCCTCCACTTT
CASSFGTGGVSPLHF
>TRBJ1-5|TRBD1|-|TRBV28
TGTGCCAGCAGTTTGAGGACAGGGGGAAACAGACAGCCCCAGCATTTT
CASSLRTGGNRQPQHF
>TRBJ2-5|-|-|TRBV5-4
TGTGCCAGCAGCTCGGGGGTCGGGGACCAAGAGACCCAGTACTTC
CASSSGVGDQETQYF
>TRBJ2-5|TRBD2|once|TRBV27
TGTGCCAGCAGTCCGGAACTAGCGGCCCCAGAGACCCAGTACTTC
CASSPELAAPETQYF
>TRBJ1-5|-|-|TRBV6-2/TRBV6-3
TGTGCCAGCAGCATGGGAGATAGCAATCAGCCCCAGCATTTT
CASSMGDSNQPQHF
>TRBJ2-7|-|-|TRBV29-1
TGCAGCGTTCAAGACTTCGGGTACGAGCAGTACTTC
CSVQDFGYEQYF
>TRBJ2-5|TRBD2|-|TRBV7-2
TGTGCCAGCAGCCCACCGGGACTATCAAGGGAGACCCAGTACTTC
CASSPPGLSRETQYF
>TRBJ1-2|-|-|TRBV2
TGTGCCAGCAGCTCGGGGACACTCCTCTACCATGGCTACACCTTC
CASSSGTLLYHGYTF
>TRBJ1-1|TRBD1|-|TRBV18
TGTGCCAGCTCACCACCGAGTGGACAGGGGGCTGAAGCTTTCTTT
CASSPPSGQGAEAFF
>TRBJ1-1|-|-|TRBV5-1
TGCGCCAGCAGCTTACAGGGTTCAAACACTGAAGCTTTCTTT
CASSLQGSNTEAFF
>TRBJ1-2|TRBD1|-|TRBV4-2
TGTGCCAGCAGCCAAAGACAGGGGCCGCTCTATGGCTACACCTTC
CASSQRQGPLYGYTF
>TRBJ1-2|-|-|TRBV11-2
TGTGCCAGCAGCCAGGAGGTGGGAGATGGCTACACCTTC
CASSQEVGDGYTF
>TRBJ2-7|TRBD1|once|TRBV24-1
TGTGCCACCAGTGATCCCCGGGACAGGGGGCGCGACGAGCAGTACTTC
CATSDPRDRGRDEQYF
>TRBJ2-2|-|once|TRBV12-5
TGTGCTAGTGCCCCCCCTCCCGGGGAGCTGTTTTTT
CASAPPPGELFF
>TRBJ1-1|TRBD1|-|TRBV7-9
TGTGCCAGCAGCTTAGTGCAGGGGGCTGAAGCTTTCTTT
CASSLVQGAEAFF
>TRBJ1-1|-|-|TRBV10-3
TGTGCCATCAGTGAGGCACAGGGAGGGGGCACTGAAGCTTTCTTT
CAISEAQGGGTEAFF
>TRBJ1-1|TRBD1|once|TRBV5-6
TGTGCCAGCAGCTCCAGGGGGGCGGGCGGCACTGAAGCTTTCTTT
CASSSRGAGGTEAFF
>TRBJ2-3|-|-|TRBV6-2/TRBV6-3
TGTGCCAGCAGTAGGACTACCACAGATACGCAGTATTTT
CASSRTTTDTQYF
>TRBJ1-2|TRBD1|few|TRBV2
TGTGCCAGCGGGACAGGGGGCCGTGGCTACACCTTC
CASGTGGRGYTF
>TRBJ2-1|TRBD1|-|TRBV18
TGTGCCAGCTCACCAGGGACAGGGTTCAATGAGCAGTTCTTC
CASSPGTGFNEQFF
>TRBJ1-3|-|-|TRBV5-1
TGCGCCAGCAGCTTGACCACCGGGAACTCTGGAAACACCATATATTTT
CASSLTTGNSGNTIYF
>TRBJ2-3|-|few|TRBV19
TGTGCCAGTAGGCCGCAGGCCGTAAGCACAGATACGCAGTATTTT
CASRPQAVSTDTQYF
>TRBJ2-1|TRBD1|-|TRBV5-6
TGTGCCAGCAGCTTGGCAACAGGGGGCGTTCAGGACAATGAGCAGTTCTTC
CASSLATGGVQDNEQFF
>TRBJ1-1|TRBD1|-|TRBV5-1
TGCGCCAGCAGCTTGCCTGGACAGGGGGGAGTTGAAGCTTTCTTT
CASSLPGQGGVEAFF
>TRBJ1-1|TRBD1|-|TRBV18
TGTGCCAGCTCGCCAGGGACAGGGGCTGAAGCTTTCTTT
CASSPGTGAEAFF
>TRBJ1-1|TRBD1|once|TRBV7-9
TGTGCCAGCAGCTTAGGGTCAGGGGGGTTGAACACTGAAGCTTTCTTT
CASSLGSGGLNTEAFF
>TRBJ2-7|TRBD2|-|TRBV7-2
TGTGCCAGCAGCCTTAGCGGGACGGGAGAGCAGTACTTC
CASSLSGTGEQYF
>TRBJ1-3|TRBD1|-|TRBV19
TGTGCCAGTTCTCAGGGGGCTGGAGGAAACACCATATATTTT
CASSQGAGGNTIYF
>TRBJ1-1|TRBD1|-|TRBV6-6
TGTGCCAGCAGTTACGCCATGACAGGGGGCAACACTGAAGCTTTCTTT
CASSYAMTGGNTEAFF
>TRBJ2-2|-|-|TRBV7-2
TGTGCCAGCAGACATGACTGGACGAACACCGGGGAGCTGTTTTTT
CASRHDWTNTGELFF
>TRBJ2-1|-|-|TRBV11-3
TGTGCCAGCAGCACGGGTCTAATTCGGGTTAATGAGCAGTTCTTC
CASSTGLIRVNEQFF
>TRBJ1-1|-|-|TRBV15
TGTGCCACCAGCCCCCGCGCGGGCACTGAAGCTTTCTTT
CATSPRAGTEAFF
>TRBJ1-1|TRBD1|-|TRBV5-6
TGTGCCAGCAGCTTTTTGGACAGGGGGTGGAACACTGAAGCTTTCTTT
CASSFLDRGWNTEAFF
>TRBJ1-2|TRBD1|-|TRBV5-4
TGTGCCAGCAGCCCACGACAGGGACCCTATCTAGACTATGGCTACACCTTC
CASSPRQGPYLDYGYTF
>TRBJ2-1|-|-|TRBV5-1
TGCGCCAGCAGCCTCGGGACTCCCGCGGCGGATGAGCAGTTCTTC
CASSLGTPAADEQFF
>TRBJ2-2|-|-|TRBV7-3
TGTGCCAGCAGCTTACGGGGGACCGGGGAGCTGTTTTTT
CASSLRGTGELFF
>TRBJ1-3|-|-|TRBV7-8
TGTGCCAGCAGCTTAGGAGAGGGAAGAAACACCATATATTTT
CASSLGEGRNTIYF
>TRBJ2-7|-|once|TRBV7-9
TGTGCCAGCAGCACAGGGGGGGCGGGAGCATACGAGCAGTACTTC
CASSTGGAGAYEQYF
>TRBJ2-7|TRBD1|-|TRBV7-3
TGTGCCAGCAGCTTGACAGGGAGAGCCTACGAGCAGTACTTC
CASSLTGRAYEQYF